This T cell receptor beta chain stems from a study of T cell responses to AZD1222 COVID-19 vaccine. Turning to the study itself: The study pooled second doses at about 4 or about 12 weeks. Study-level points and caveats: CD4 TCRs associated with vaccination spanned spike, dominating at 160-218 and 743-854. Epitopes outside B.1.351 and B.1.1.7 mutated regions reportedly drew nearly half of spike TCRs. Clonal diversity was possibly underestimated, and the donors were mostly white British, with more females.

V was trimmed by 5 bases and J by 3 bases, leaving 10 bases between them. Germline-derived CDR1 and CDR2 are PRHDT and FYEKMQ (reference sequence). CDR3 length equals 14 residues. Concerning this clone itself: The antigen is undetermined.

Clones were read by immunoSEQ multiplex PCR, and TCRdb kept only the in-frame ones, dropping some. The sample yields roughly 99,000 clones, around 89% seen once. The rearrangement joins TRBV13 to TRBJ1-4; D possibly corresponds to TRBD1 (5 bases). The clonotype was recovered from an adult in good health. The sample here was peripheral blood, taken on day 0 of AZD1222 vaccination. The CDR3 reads CASSMTVPNEKLFF. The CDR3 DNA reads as TGTGCCAGCAGCATGACAGTACCTAATGAAAAACTGTTTTTT.